A single sample gave rise to the 23 T cell receptor beta chains below, sequenced in a study of T cell repertoires in cytomegalovirus infection (dated by TCRdb to the late 2010s). Sequenced using an Illumina HiSeq 1500. TCRdb ran its own pipeline on the public reads, namely fastp trimming at Q25 and MiXCR clone calling, and kept in-frame beta chains. Every entry covers one CDR3 protein and lists the most common genes and DNA from its rows. In this sample the table shows around 540,000 distinct CDR3 sequences, 25% to 35% of which occur a single time. The ten largest clones take up under 20% of the sample. No antigen has been assigned to these receptors. In the paper's terms, the treatment or condition label means: in vitro stimulation with specific CMV peptide epitopes to enrich CMV-specific T cells. This specimen consisted of cultured PBMCs, obtained from culture after CMV antigen stimulation. These TCRs come from a human donor in good health (CMV status not recorded). Some clones in this sample may be carry-over from other donors' samples.

This clonotype was observed a few times. The CDR3, as DNA: TGTGCCAGCAGTTTATTGGCAGGGAAATCACCCCTCCACTTT. This sequence encodes CASSLLAGKSPLHF. The rearrangement links TRBV28 to TRBJ1-6; weak D call: TRBD1 (5 bases). Germline-derived CDR1 and CDR2 are MDHEN and SYDVKM. The CDR3 consists of 14 residues. V lost 1 base and J 10 bases, leaving 11 bases between the germline ends.

This clonotype was seen a handful of times. V is TRBV10-3 and J is TRBJ2-1; unclear D gene. Germline V lookup: CDR1 ENHRY, CDR2 SYGVKD. The ends were cut back, 0 bases at V and 6 bases at J, with 21 bases in the middle. There are 18 residues in the CDR3. The CDR3 loop is CAISESILRSPPGNEQFF. The DNA for the CDR3 is TGTGCCATCAGTGAGTCGATATTACGGTCCCCGCCTGGCAATGAGCAGTTCTTC.

The chain is built from TRBV4-3 and TRBJ2-5; D ambiguous. Trimming removed 1 base from V and 4 bases from J, with 16 bases in between. CDR1 is LGHNA, CDR2 YSLEER, per germline. The CDR3 sequence is 16 residues long. CDR3 sequence: CASSQGQVVQRETQYF. In DNA form, the CDR3 reads TGCGCCAGCAGCCAAGGTCAGGTGGTCCAACGAGAGACCCAGTACTTC.

V is TRBV6-1 and J is TRBJ1-2; TRBD1 is a possible D gene (5 bases). CDR1 and CDR2 from the germline V gene are MNHNS and SASEGT. Trimming left V 6 bases short and J 8 bases short, with 19 bases between. The CDR3 consists of 14 residues. CDR3 nucleotide sequence: TGTGCCAGCAGCGGGACCGGGGAGCTTCGGGGCTACACCTTC. This sequence encodes CASSGTGELRGYTF.

The chain carries TRBV7-2 and TRBJ1-2; the D is unclear. Looked up from germline, CDR1 is SGHTA and CDR2 is FQGNSA. This CDR3 region has 13 residues. V lost 4 bases, J lost 3 bases, and 9 bases lay in between. DNA of the CDR3: TGTGCCAGCAGCTCGTATGGGGACTATGGCTACACCTTC. It translates to CASSSYGDYGYTF.

This chain connects TRBV7-2 to TRBJ1-2, with D unclear. The ends were cut back, 1 base at V and 2 bases at J, with 17 bases in the middle. The germline CDR1 and CDR2 sequences are SGHTA and FQGNSA. The CDR3 has 17 amino acids. The CDR3 bases are TGTGCCAGCAGCTTAGTATTGACCCCAAAAGGGAACTATGGCTACACCTTC. Its translation: CASSLVLTPKGNYGYTF.

V gene TRBV10-2 combines with J gene TRBJ2-1; TRBD2 aligns across 9 bases. This CDR3 region has 17 residues. Germline CDR1 WSHSY, CDR2 SAAADI. J lost 5 bases, V lost 6 bases, and 14 bases had no gene match. As DNA, the CDR3 is TGCGCCAGCAGACGGAAGGCGGGAGGGCCCGGCGACAATGAGCAGTTCTTC. It yields the protein CASRRKAGGPGDNEQFF.

The rearrangement uses TRBV7-2 and TRBJ2-7; 11 bases are a match to TRBD2. The CDR3 sequence is 15 residues long. In germline, CDR1 is SGHTA, CDR2 FQGNSA. The V and J ends lost 2 bases and 2 bases, in that order; junction bases with no gene match: 2. The CDR3 here is CASSLLLAGAYEQYF. The CDR3 nucleotides read TGTGCCAGCAGCTTACTACTAGCGGGAGCCTACGAGCAGTACTTC.

The chain links TRBV12-3 or TRBV12-4 to TRBJ1-4, with a possible D match to TRBD1 (5 bases). CDR3 size: 13 residues. The V end lost 5 bases, the J end lost 8 bases, and 12 bases lay between the germline ends. The CDR3 region is CASSPVAGEKLFF. The CDR3 region has the DNA TGTGCCAGCAGTCCGGTGGCAGGGGAAAAACTGTTTTTT.

The chain joins TRBV3-1 to TRBJ2-7; D is unresolved. The germline V gene has CDR1 LGHDT and CDR2 YNNKEL (reference sequence). The germline V and J ends were trimmed by 1 base and 5 bases, with 9 bases remaining between them. The CDR3 sequence is 13 residues long. CDR3 in amino acids: CASSQGYGDEQYV. DNA of the CDR3: TGTGCCAGCAGCCAAGGGTACGGAGACGAGCAGTACGTC.

CDR3 amino acids: CATSRRTGPDTQYF. CDR3 bases: TGTGCCACCAGCAGACGGACGGGTCCGGATACGCAGTATTTT. The chain uses TRBV15 and TRBJ2-3; D remains unclear. Per germline, CDR1 LNHNV and CDR2 YYDKDF (reference sequence). The CDR3 extends over 14 amino acids. V was pared by 2 bases and J by 6 bases, with 12 bases between.

In its sample, this clonotype was seen many times. Sequence at one end of the junction differs from germline and may be a read error. The chain combines TRBV7-2 with TRBJ2-3, with 8 bases that match TRBD1. Germline V CDR1 and CDR2: SGHTA, FQGNSA. The CDR3 is 15 residues long. Written as DNA, the CDR3 is TGTGCCAGCACCAGGGGGCCAGGGAGCATAGATACGCAGTATTTT. This translates into CASTRGPGSIDTQYF.

J is TRBJ1-2 and V is TRBV11-2, with 9 bases fitting TRBD1. Germline loops: CDR1 SGHAT, CDR2 FQNNGV. This CDR3 has 14 residues. V was pared by 1 base and J by 4 bases, with 1 base of the junction left unmatched. In nucleotides, the CDR3 is TGTGCCAGCAGCTTAGCACAGGGGGCCTATGGCTACACCTTC. This sequence encodes CASSLAQGAYGYTF.

This clonotype has only a few counts. The CDR3 sequence is CASREQLWDRDYGYTF. CDR3 DNA sequence: TGTGCCAGCAGAGAACAACTATGGGACCGCGACTATGGCTACACCTTC. The genes are TRBV6-2 or TRBV6-3 and TRBJ1-2; tentative D call: TRBD1 (5 bases). The CDR3 contains 16 residues. From germline, CDR1 is MNHEY and CDR2 SVGEGT. Deletions cut 6 bases from V and 3 bases from J, with 20 bases between.

The chain recombines TRBV12-5 with TRBJ1-1; unclear D gene. Between the trimmed V and J ends, which lost 4 bases and 2 bases, there was a span of 8 bases. The CDR3 length is 13 residues. The germline gives CDR1 LGHNT, CDR2 FRNRAP. The DNA of the CDR3 is TGTGCTAGTGGTTCGGGAAGAAACACTGAAGCTTTCTTT. Protein sequence: CASGSGRNTEAFF.

The V call is TRBV9, the J call TRBJ1-3; 11 bases line up with TRBD1. The CDR3 runs to 15 residues. V shed 3 bases and J 3 bases; nucleotides not matched to a gene: 2. Germline V gene sequence: CDR1 SGDLS, CDR2 YYNGEE. The CDR3 DNA reads as TGTGCCAGCAGCGGGGGGACAGGGGGTGGAAACACCATATATTTT. It translates to CASSGGTGGGNTIYF.

V is TRBV7-2 and J is TRBJ2-2; no firm D call. V was cut by 5 bases and J by 7 bases, with 14 bases left in between. Germline values: CDR1 SGHTA, CDR2 FQGNSA. The CDR3 length is 14 residues. The CDR3 bases are TGTGCCAGCAGCCCCTCCTGGCAGCACGGGGAGCTGTTTTTT. Its protein is CASSPSWQHGELFF.

Ten or more counts support this clonotype. V is TRBV7-4 and J is TRBJ1-1, with 9 bases lining up with TRBD1. Germline V CDR1 and CDR2: SGHVT, SQSDAQ. J gave up 5 bases and V 5 bases, and 6 bases lay outside the gene matches. The CDR3 sequence is 14 residues long. CDR3 DNA: TGTGCCAGCAGCCGGACCGGGACAGGGACTGAAGCTTTCTTT. It translates to CASSRTGTGTEAFF. Full variable domain (missing parts from reference TRBV7-4 and TRBJ1-1): GAGVSQSPRYKVAKRGRDVALRCDSISGHVTLYWYRQTLGQGSEVLTYSQSDAQRDKSGRPSGRFSAERPERSVSTLKIQRTEQGDSAVYLCASSRTGTGTEAFFGQGTRLTVV.

This clonotype was seen at least ten times. The chain links TRBV7-2 to TRBJ1-2; 7 nucleotides align to TRBD1. CDR3 length equals 14 residues. The germline gives CDR1 SGHTA, CDR2 FQGNSA. The junction had 10 bases not matched to a gene; V was cut back by 4 bases and J by 8 bases. The CDR3 here is CASSYITGVSGYTF. The CDR3 DNA follows: TGTGCCAGCAGCTATATAACAGGGGTCAGCGGCTACACCTTC.

The chain couples TRBV6-1 to TRBJ2-3; maybe TRBD1 (7 bases). Germline assignment: CDR1 MNHNS and CDR2 SASEGT. This CDR3 has 14 amino acids. The ends were cut back, 11 bases at V and 1 base at J, with 16 bases in the middle. CDR3 nucleotides: TGTGCCGGGCAGGGGGGACAGCGCACAGATACGCAGTATTTT. This encodes CAGQGGQRTDTQYF.

The chain couples TRBV7-2 to TRBJ2-7; the match to TRBD2 covers 7 bases. Looked up from germline, CDR1 is SGHTA and CDR2 is FQGNSA. V trimming: 1 base; J trimming: 2 bases; junction bases outside the gene matches: 2. This CDR3 is built from 14 residues. The chain's CDR3 is CASSLGGRAYEQYF. The CDR3 DNA follows: TGTGCCAGCAGCTTAGGAGGGAGGGCCTACGAGCAGTACTTC.

This clonotype was detected a few times. The chain uses TRBV29-1 and TRBJ1-1, with D possibly matching TRBD1 (5 bases). The CDR3 length is 11 residues. Germline-derived CDR1 and CDR2 are SQVTM and ANQGSEA. CDR3 residues: CSFQGDTEAFF. CDR3 nucleotide sequence: TGCAGTTTCCAAGGGGACACTGAAGCTTTCTTT.

A few counts support this clonotype. The V call is TRBV7-8, the J call TRBJ2-7; a weak D match, TRBD2 (6 bases). The germline CDR1 and CDR2 sequences are SGHVS and FQNEAQ. Trimming took 0 bases from V and 7 from J, leaving 19 bases between them. CDR3 length: 16 residues. The CDR3 sequence: CASSLAMSSAPREQYF. CDR3 nucleotide sequence: TGTGCCAGCAGCTTAGCAATGTCTAGCGCCCCGCGAGAGCAGTACTTC.